These T cell receptor beta chains were read from a single sample in a study of graft-versus-host responses after intestinal transplantation. TCRdb's copy holds only in-frame clones and misses some; the assay was immunoSEQ multiplex PCR. The sample lists 40,000 to 60,000 clones, approximately 84% occurring once. Their recognized antigens are unknown. Material: unstimulated CD4+ T cells sorted from spleen or lymph node cells, obtained before transplant. The origin of the receptors is a human donor who was the organ donor for an intestinal transplant. Both conserved end residues are part of each CDR3. D genes are given only for firm matches. The listing skips clone size in some rows; elsewhere it reads once, few, many or a size class.

size,D,V,J,CDR3,DNA
NA,NA,TRBV15,TRBJ1-4,CATSRDQGGRRATNEKLFF,TGTGCCACCAGCAGAGATCAAGGGGGGCGCAGAGCAACTAATGAAAAACTGTTTTTT
NA,TRBD2,TRBV5-4,TRBJ2-3,CASSWRGFTDTQYF,TGTGCCAGCAGCTGGCGGGGGTTCACAGATACGCAGTATTTT
NA,NA,TRBV11-3,TRBJ1-1,CASSGGGVAEAFF,TGTGCCAGCAGCGGGGGAGGGGTCGCTGAAGCTTTCTTT
NA,NA,TRBV7-2,TRBJ1-1,CASSTRARGAFF,TGTGCCAGCAGCACCCGGGCCAGGGGAGCTTTCTTT
NA,TRBD2,TRBV18,TRBJ2-1,CASSPRTSGVNEQFF,TGTGCCAGCTCACCCCGGACTAGCGGGGTCAATGAGCAGTTCTTC
NA,TRBD1,TRBV6-1,TRBJ1-2,CASSRTGYGYTF,TGTGCCAGCAGTCGGACAGGCTATGGCTACACCTTC
NA,NA,TRBV27,TRBJ1-2,CAGGLGGYTF,TGTGCCGGCGGGCTGGGCGGCTACACCTTC
NA,TRBD2,TRBV11-2,TRBJ2-2,CASSLGSGGANGELFF,TGTGCCAGCAGCTTAGGTAGCGGGGGGGCCAACGGGGAGCTGTTTTTT
NA,TRBD1,TRBV2,TRBJ2-3,CASTGTGNPDTQYF,TGTGCCAGTACCGGGACAGGGAATCCAGATACGCAGTATTTT
NA,NA,TRBV27,TRBJ2-5,CASSLSPFGRYQETQYF,TGTGCCAGCAGTTTAAGCCCATTTGGCCGGTACCAAGAGACCCAGTACTTC
NA,TRBD2,TRBV9,TRBJ2-3,CASSVAPASGGDTQYF,TGTGCCAGCAGCGTAGCTCCGGCTAGCGGAGGAGATACGCAGTATTTT
NA,NA,TRBV6-5,TRBJ1-5,CASTQRGAGDQPQHF,TGTGCCAGCACCCAAAGAGGGGCGGGGGATCAGCCCCAGCATTTT
NA,NA,TRBV7-9,TRBJ2-7,CASSFSYEQYF,TGTGCCAGCAGCTTCTCCTACGAGCAGTACTTC
NA,TRBD2,TRBV18,TRBJ2-3,CASSPAQTSADTQYF,TGTGCCAGCTCACCGGCCCAGACTAGCGCAGATACGCAGTATTTT
NA,TRBD1,TRBV15,TRBJ1-6,CATSRVTGFNSPLHF,TGTGCCACCAGCAGAGTGACAGGGTTCAATTCACCCCTCCACTTT
NA,TRBD1,TRBV2,TRBJ1-2,CATQQGAKDYGYTF,TGTGCCACTCAACAGGGGGCTAAAGACTATGGCTACACCTTC
NA,NA,TRBV7-6,TRBJ2-5,CASSNRRLQETQYF,TGTGCCAGCAGCAACCGACGCCTTCAAGAGACCCAGTACTTC
NA,NA,TRBV20-1,TRBJ2-3,CSASSTDTQYF,TGCAGTGCTAGTAGCACAGATACGCAGTATTTT
NA,TRBD2,TRBV7-2,TRBJ2-3,CASSLRTSGADTQYF,TGTGCCAGCAGCTTACGGACTAGCGGGGCAGATACGCAGTATTTT
NA,TRBD2,TRBV30,TRBJ2-3,CAWSGGRPTGTQYF,TGTGCCTGGAGTGGCGGGAGGCCCACAGGTACGCAGTATTTT
few,NA,TRBV10-3,TRBJ1-1,CAISGTGNTEAFF,TGTGCCATCAGTGGAACCGGGAACACTGAAGCTTTCTTT
NA,TRBD2,TRBV9,TRBJ2-1,CASSVGLAGADNEQFF,TGTGCCAGCAGCGTAGGACTAGCGGGGGCCGACAATGAGCAGTTCTTC
NA,TRBD1,TRBV2,TRBJ1-4,CASRDRGRREKLFF,TGTGCCAGCAGGGACAGGGGGCGCCGGGAAAAACTGTTTTTT
NA,TRBD1,TRBV7-9,TRBJ1-2,CASSSPGQGPKDYGYTF,TGTGCCAGCAGCTCACCGGGACAGGGCCCTAAGGACTATGGCTACACCTTC
NA,NA,TRBV5-1,TRBJ2-5,CASSLAASGKETQYF,TGCGCCAGCAGCCTGGCGGCCTCGGGGAAAGAGACCCAGTACTTC
NA,NA,TRBV29-1,TRBJ1-1,CSVAGGRDTEAFF,TGCAGCGTAGCGGGAGGGAGGGACACTGAAGCTTTCTTT
NA,NA,TRBV27,TRBJ2-2,CASSLLAPRGTGELFF,TGTGCCAGCAGTTTATTGGCGCCGAGGGGCACCGGGGAGCTGTTTTTT
NA,TRBD1,TRBV19,TRBJ1-2,CARVTGTENYGYTF,TGTGCCAGGGTAACCGGGACAGAGAACTATGGCTACACCTTC
NA,NA,TRBV27,TRBJ2-1,CASSFRSYNEQFF,TGTGCCAGCAGTTTCCGCTCCTACAATGAGCAGTTCTTC
NA,NA,TRBV18,TRBJ1-2,CASSPPAALVYGYTF,TGTGCCAGCTCACCACCTGCAGCGTTAGTCTATGGCTACACCTTC
NA,TRBD1,TRBV7-6,TRBJ1-1,CASSLSGQAEAFF,TGTGCCAGCAGCTTATCCGGACAGGCTGAAGCTTTCTTT
NA,NA,TRBV30,TRBJ2-3,CAWSVGGGITDTQYF,TGTGCCTGGAGTGTAGGCGGGGGCATAACAGATACGCAGTATTTT
NA,NA,TRBV10-2,TRBJ2-7,CASSERGALTPYEQYF,TGCGCCAGCAGTGAAAGGGGAGCCTTAACCCCCTACGAGCAGTACTTC
NA,NA,TRBV7-6,TRBJ1-1,CASSGRGTEAFF,TGTGCCAGCAGCGGCAGGGGTACTGAAGCTTTCTTT
NA,NA,TRBV19,TRBJ2-2,CASSRGTGELFF,TGTGCCAGTAGTAGGGGCACCGGGGAGCTGTTTTTT
few,NA,TRBV4-3,TRBJ2-7,CASSHRAGNTYEQYF,TGCGCCAGCAGCCACAGGGCGGGCAACACCTACGAGCAGTACTTC
NA,NA,TRBV6-5,TRBJ1-2,CASSYSSGGGYTF,TGTGCCAGCAGTTACTCGAGCGGGGGGGGCTACACCTTC